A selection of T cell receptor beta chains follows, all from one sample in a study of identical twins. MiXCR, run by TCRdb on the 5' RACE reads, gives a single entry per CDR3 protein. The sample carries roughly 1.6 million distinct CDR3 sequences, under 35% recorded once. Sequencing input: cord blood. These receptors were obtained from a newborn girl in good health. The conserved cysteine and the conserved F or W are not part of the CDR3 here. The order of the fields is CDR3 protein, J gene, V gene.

CDR3aa: SARDLPHSNQPQH; j_gene: TRBJ1-5; v_gene: TRBV20-1
CDR3aa: ASSEELRHTQY; j_gene: TRBJ2-3; v_gene: TRBV10-1
CDR3aa: ASSLARGGVLIQETQY; j_gene: TRBJ2-5; v_gene: TRBV28
CDR3aa: ASRVRDANTEAF; j_gene: TRBJ1-1; v_gene: TRBV5-1
CDR3aa: ASSQEGSGGADTQY; j_gene: TRBJ2-3; v_gene: TRBV4-2
CDR3aa: ASSPQQRTDPHYEQY; j_gene: -; v_gene: TRBV3-1
CDR3aa: ASNAGGQYEQY; j_gene: TRBJ2-7; v_gene: TRBV5-1
CDR3aa: SGSWGNQPQH; j_gene: TRBJ1-5; v_gene: TRBV20-1
CDR3aa: ASSSGTGRDEQY; j_gene: TRBJ2-7; v_gene: TRBV11-1
CDR3aa: ASSFWGTAKNIQY; j_gene: TRBJ2-4; v_gene: TRBV11-2
CDR3aa: ASRTTGGNEKLF; j_gene: TRBJ1-4; v_gene: TRBV28
CDR3aa: SARDRDLTYEQY; j_gene: TRBJ2-7; v_gene: TRBV20-1
CDR3aa: ASSDERGGEQY; j_gene: TRBJ2-4; v_gene: TRBV6-1
CDR3aa: ASSHNGALAKNIQY; j_gene: TRBJ2-4; v_gene: TRBV6-5
CDR3aa: ASSYLPKTDTQY; j_gene: TRBJ2-3; v_gene: TRBV6-6
CDR3aa: ASRYGTDNSPLH; j_gene: TRBJ1-6; v_gene: TRBV12-3/TRBV12-4
CDR3aa: ASSQGPRGEAF; j_gene: TRBJ1-1; v_gene: TRBV3-1
CDR3aa: SWTGGSYNEQF; j_gene: TRBJ2-1; v_gene: TRBV20-1
CDR3aa: ASSLDLGGSSNEQF; j_gene: TRBJ2-1; v_gene: TRBV11-2
CDR3aa: ASSPGQGTSGRETQF; j_gene: TRBJ2-1; v_gene: TRBV6-1
CDR3aa: ASSKLILAGFNEQF; j_gene: TRBJ2-1; v_gene: TRBV12-3/TRBV12-4
CDR3aa: ASFEGARVNYGYT; j_gene: TRBJ1-2; v_gene: TRBV2
CDR3aa: AQPQTDYFGGPDTQY; j_gene: TRBJ2-3; v_gene: TRBV2
CDR3aa: ASSVVRERDPPYEQY; j_gene: TRBJ2-7; v_gene: TRBV9
CDR3aa: SASSIPGHGQPQH; j_gene: TRBJ1-5; v_gene: TRBV20-1
CDR3aa: ASAGLDRGSYEQY; j_gene: TRBJ2-7; v_gene: TRBV2
CDR3aa: ASSKGGGSYNEQY; j_gene: -; v_gene: TRBV5-1
CDR3aa: ASSEAPGPSYGYT; j_gene: TRBJ1-2; v_gene: TRBV2
CDR3aa: ASSLDSFPGQGRRDEQF; j_gene: TRBJ2-1; v_gene: TRBV5-5
CDR3aa: ASSFRTGGGMYEQY; j_gene: TRBJ2-7; v_gene: TRBV6-5
CDR3aa: ASSFGLSGDGYT; j_gene: TRBJ1-2; v_gene: TRBV7-9
CDR3aa: ASSVGSSGWIQETQY; j_gene: TRBJ2-5; v_gene: TRBV9
CDR3aa: ASRLIAAGGPDTQY; j_gene: TRBJ2-3; v_gene: TRBV27
CDR3aa: ASSLNWDSTYEQY; j_gene: TRBJ2-7; v_gene: TRBV11-2
CDR3aa: ASSEDPGQQETQY; j_gene: TRBJ2-5; v_gene: TRBV2
CDR3aa: SGWTGGINSYNSPLH; j_gene: TRBJ1-6; v_gene: TRBV29-1
CDR3aa: ASSHSGTQY; j_gene: TRBJ2-3; v_gene: TRBV14
CDR3aa: ASSMIRLADNNEQY; j_gene: -; v_gene: TRBV28
CDR3aa: ASSSPGLAAQYNEQF; j_gene: TRBJ2-1; v_gene: TRBV28
CDR3aa: ASFIAGGNTGELF; j_gene: TRBJ2-2; v_gene: TRBV28
CDR3aa: ASSLELGRTDGYT; j_gene: TRBJ1-2; v_gene: TRBV7-2